Sequencing of this T cell receptor beta chain was carried out in a study of Tregs in tolerant kidney transplant recipients (dated by TCRdb to between 2018 and 2020). Notes on the research overall: The study applied TCRbeta sequencing to find donor-specific regulatory T cells before combined kidney and bone marrow transplantation and then followed those same cells after transplant. Overall results and qualifications from the work: For some patients the PCR primers changed over time, which made it impossible to compare the samples from those patients at the nucleotide level. Expanding Tregs with activated donor B cells appeared to identify the most biologically relevant and donor-specific TCRbeta repertoire. Although technical replication error seemed to be minimal, the question of biological reproducibility was not addressed directly. Donor-specific Treg expansion exceeded global Treg expansion in tolerant patients, suggesting antigen-driven rather than nonspecific expansion. Because the study included only a small number of patients, the results must be confirmed in larger populations and under other immunosuppression protocols.

As to this clone: Its binding antigen is unknown. Read data end 3 residues before the CDR3 end; the end is taken from the germline J gene.

The transplants used related donors with nonmyeloablative bone marrow transplantation, and mixed chimerism in the human trials was transient. Thawed PBMCs were FACS-sorted into unstimulated Tregs (CD4+CD25+CD127-), CD4+ non-Tregs (CD4+CD25-), CD4 cells and CD8 cells. Patients were 4 combined kidney and bone marrow transplant recipients from the ITN036ST trial, and only these trial subjects had samples available. Healthy control blood was processed to PBMCs by Ficoll density gradient and cryopreserved, and patient PBMCs were collected before and after transplant. V ends up 2 bases short and J 2 bases short, with an unmatched junction base count of 9. From a lookup of the germline V gene, CDR1 and CDR2 are MDHEN and SYDVKM. Including cysteine and phenylalanine, the CDR3 has 19 amino acids. The CDR3 was read in part: 48 bases, with the frame set at base 1. Genomic DNA was extracted from sorted cells with the QIAGEN DNeasy Blood and Tissue Kit for TCRbeta CDR3 sequencing. High-throughput TCRbeta CDR3 sequencing, including PCR amplification with bias correction and internal controls, was performed commercially through immunoSEQ. Turning to the authors' computational methods: Unique productive TCRbeta sequences were defined by CDR3 nucleotide sequence when primers matched and otherwise by CDR3 amino acid sequence together with Vbeta and Jbeta genes. To correct sorting error, sequences shared between sorted populations at a frequency ratio of 2:1 or less were removed; the rest were assigned to the higher population. Donor-reactive sequences were defined as at least 5-fold expanded in CFSE-low cells versus unstimulated cells, with frequency of at least 0.01% in CFSE-low cells. Jensen-Shannon divergence calculated on the top 100 TCRbeta sequences ranked by frequency was used to measure repertoire divergence. When a sample had multiple sequencing runs, each run was corrected for sorting error separately and the runs were then pooled. This is the immuneACCESS table as TCRdb keeps it, with only in-frame sequences that have V and J called. A part of the clones is gone; compared with another copy, unresolved V genes explain less than half, and the rest is unexplained. The V and J calls and clone size are taken from that table; D and trimming were inferred from the DNA. This sample's clone table shows approximately 11,000 clones. The ten largest clones capture 25% to 30% of the sample.

The sequencing here drew on CD8+ T cells from blood (PBMCs), taken 24 months after the transplant. This sequence was found in a human patient who received a combined kidney and bone marrow transplant. In patients who had a transplant, some T cells may come from the graft donor. This sequence uses TRBV28 and TRBJ2-3, with TRBD2 identical over 14 junction bases. The CDR3 protein sequence reads: CASSLRLRTSGRFTDTQYF. The CDR3 DNA, read in part, is TGTGCCAGCAGTTTAAGGTTAAGGACTAGCGGGAGGTTCACAGATACG.